The source of this T cell receptor (beta chain) is a study of blood T cell repertoires in COVID-19. Study context: Samples representing acute and convalescent COVID-19 were sourced from the United States, Italy and Spain. T cells, B-cell-depleted T cells, or PBMCs supplied cDNA or gDNA.

As originally analysed: Estimation of nucleated cell counts was performed using reference gene primer amplification. Method: immunoSEQ multiplex PCR; TCRdb's copy keeps in-frame clones and lacks some. From that table come the V and J calls and clone size; the DNA was used to work out D and trimming. The data show some 36,000 clones, 90% seen once. Trimming shortened V by 6 bases and J by 4 bases, and 12 bases separated the two germline ends. The CDR3 covers 13 residues. CDR1 is LNHDA and CDR2 is SQIVND in the germline V gene (reference sequence). The sample was peripheral blood. The chain carries TRBV19 and TRBJ1-2, with D maybe TRBD1 (6 bases). The TCR sequence derives from a man in his 60s with active or convalescent COVID-19. Written as DNA, the CDR3 is TGTGCCAGTAGCCCAACAGGGACCTATGGCTACACCTTC. The encoded protein is CASSPTGTYGYTF.